This TCR beta chain was sequenced for a study of T cell clones after liver transplantation. CDR1 and CDR2 from the germline V gene are SGHAT and FQNNGV. V lost 2 bases and J lost 7; bases outside the gene matches: 16. CDR3 length: 18 residues. Remarks on this clone: Its antigen is not identified.

Study results and limitations: A larger donor-reactive than third-party decline suggested partial antigen-specific deletion. These preliminary findings come from unstandardized post-transplant sampling times.

Profiling relied on immunoSEQ multiplex PCR, and the TCRdb table lists in-frame clones only, not all of them. The sample lists under 130,000 clones; about 81% were seen once. The source of this sequence is a human patient who received a liver transplant. Some T cells may be supplied by the graft donor. The chain links TRBV11-2 to TRBJ2-7, with 11 bases aligning to TRBD2. The starting material was CD4+ T cells from blood, obtained 45 to 50 months after liver transplant. CDR3 nucleotides: TGTGCCAGCAGCTTATTTCGTCGGGGACTAGCGGAAAGAGGGGAGCAGTACTTC. This sequence encodes CASSLFRRGLAERGEQYF.